The TCR beta chain described here comes from a study of cytomegalovirus exposure and HLA in healthy donors. General study points: In vitro confirmation showed three CMV-associated chains to be CMV antigen specific. Researchers catalogued about 150 TCR beta chains as cytomegalovirus-associated. Roughly even sequencing depth across donors was the assumption behind the presence/absence analyses.

In regard to this clone: The antigen is undetermined.

It was with 60 Vbeta and 13 Jbeta primers that the PCR ran. The method was immunoSEQ multiplex PCR; TCRdb's version includes in-frame clones alone and lacks a portion of them. The repertoire shows around 57,000 clones; the top ten hold around 10%. Donors consisted of healthy bone marrow donors. The source is a woman in her forties or fifties in good health and CMV-seropositive. The sample consisted of PBMCs.

This CDR3 is CASRASATAEFF. CDR3 DNA: TGTGCCAGCAGGGCTAGCGCAACGGCGGAGTTCTTC. The chain has TRBV6-1 and TRBJ2-1; tentative D call: TRBD2 (6 bases). The CDR3 is 12 amino acids. In germline, CDR1 is MNHNS, CDR2 SASEGT. V gave up 6 bases and J gave up 14 bases, with 17 bases separating them.